The 25 T cell receptor beta chains presented below share a single source sample, sequenced in a study of neurological immune-mediated disorders. TCRdb used MiXCR to reprocess the 5' RACE reads, holding one entry per CDR3 protein. This table holds tens of thousands of distinct CDR3 sequences, more than 12% found once. Sequenced input: CD4+ T cells from blood. The receptors derive from a woman aged 55 to 70 with HTLV-1-associated myelopathy (HAM/TSP).

This clonotype came up many times. The DNA for the CDR3 is TGCAGTGCTGAGGGACCGGGGCAGAGCACTGAAGCTTTCTTT. Its translation: CSAEGPGQSTEAFF. The chain has TRBV20-1 and TRBJ1-1; maybe TRBD1 (5 bases). V shed 5 bases and J shed 4 bases, with 17 bases lying between them. This CDR3 has 14 amino acids. The V gene's germline CDR1 is DFQATT and CDR2 SNEGSKA (reference sequence).

In its sample, this clonotype was seen many times. The rearrangement joins TRBV20-1 to TRBJ1-1; tentatively, D is TRBD1 (5 bases). CDR3 length: 13 residues. Trimming pared 6 bases from V and 3 bases from J, leaving 14 bases between. Germline V lookup: CDR1 DFQATT, CDR2 SNEGSKA (reference sequence). The chain's CDR3 is CSAWGGGDTEAFF. In DNA, the CDR3 is TGCAGTGCCTGGGGGGGGGGTGACACTGAAGCTTTCTTT.

This clonotype was seen repeatedly, ten times or more. The rearrangement links TRBV20-1 to TRBJ1-1; 8 nucleotides match TRBD1. This CDR3 has 16 amino acids. J lost 1 base, V lost 3 bases, and 10 bases had no gene match. The germline CDR1 and CDR2 sequences are DFQATT and SNEGSKA (reference sequence). CDR3 in DNA: TGCAGTGCTAGTAGGAGGACAGGGAGAGCGAACACTGAAGCTTTCTTT. This encodes CSASRRTGRANTEAFF.

This clonotype was observed at least ten times. The chain couples TRBV20-1 to TRBJ2-3; perhaps TRBD2 as D (5 bases). V was trimmed by 5 bases and J by 10 bases, leaving 13 bases between them. This CDR3 is built from 11 residues. Germline V gives CDR1 DFQATT, CDR2 SNEGSKA (reference sequence). CDR3 DNA sequence: TGCAGTGCTGCGACTACTTCGTCGCAGTATTTT. This gives the protein CSAATTSSQYF.

This clonotype came up many times. CDR3 sequence reads: CASSLGTNYGYTF. The CDR3 region has the DNA TGCGCCAGCAGCTTGGGGACTAACTATGGCTACACCTTC. The V gene is TRBV5-1, the J gene TRBJ1-2; D not resolved. The V gene lost 0 bases and the J gene lost 0 bases, with 3 bases spanning the gap. CDR3 size: 13 residues. From germline, CDR1 is SGHRS and CDR2 YFSETQ.

This clonotype came up many times. The chain has TRBV7-3 and TRBJ2-6; D gene ambiguous. Per germline, CDR1 SGHTA and CDR2 FQGTGA. The length of the CDR3 is 15 residues. Trimming left V 2 bases short and J 2 bases short, with 7 bases between. The CDR3: CASSLVGAGANVLTF. DNA of the CDR3: TGTGCCAGCAGCTTAGTTGGGGCTGGGGCCAACGTCCTGACTTTC.

In its sample, this clonotype was seen many times. This sequence joins TRBV5-1 and TRBJ1-2; D uncertain. V was shortened by 0 bases and J by 2 bases, with 11 bases between the two germline ends. CDR1 and CDR2 (germline): SGHRS, YFSETQ. CDR3 length: 15 amino acids. DNA for the CDR3: TGCGCCAGCAGCTTGGGCCCGACTGAGAACTATGGCTACACCTTC. Translated, it gives CASSLGPTENYGYTF.

V usage is TRBV28 and J usage is TRBJ2-5; TRBD1 agrees at 8 bases. The junction had 4 bases not matched to a gene; V was cut back by 4 bases and J by 3 bases. Looked up from germline, CDR1 is MDHEN and CDR2 is SYDVKM. The CDR3 totals 14 residues. The CDR3 DNA reads as TGTGCCAGCAGTTCGCCGGGACAGGAAGAGACCCAGTACTTC. Translation gives CASSSPGQEETQYF.

This clonotype was counted at least ten times. This chain uses TRBV5-1 with TRBJ1-1; unclear D gene. With 4 bases removed from V and 5 bases from J, the gap between germline ends came to 15 bases. This CDR3 has 14 amino acids. Per germline, CDR1 SGHRS and CDR2 YFSETQ. Written as DNA, the CDR3 is TGCGCCAGCAGCCCCACGGCAGGAAGAACTGAAGCTTTCTTT. It specifies CASSPTAGRTEAFF.

This clonotype was detected many times. This rearrangement joins TRBV20-1 to TRBJ2-3; 12 positions match TRBD2. This CDR3 spans 13 amino acids. CDR1 and CDR2 (germline): DFQATT, SNEGSKA (reference sequence). With V trimmed by 5 bases and J by 6 bases, 3 bases remained unmatched. The chain's CDR3 is CSAGLAGRDTQYF. The CDR3 coding sequence is TGCAGTGCTGGACTAGCGGGGAGGGATACGCAGTATTTT.

This clonotype was counted ten times or more. The chain links TRBV10-2 to TRBJ1-6, with D perhaps TRBD1 (6 bases). The CDR3 contains 17 residues. The V and J ends lost 6 bases and 1 base respectively, with 16 bases between them. Per germline, CDR1 WSHSY and CDR2 SAAADI. The CDR3 reads CASREDRKYSYNSPLHF. In DNA, the CDR3 is TGCGCCAGCAGGGAGGACAGAAAGTATTCCTATAATTCACCCCTCCACTTT.

This clonotype was observed many times. This chain uses TRBV5-1 with TRBJ1-6; tentatively, D is TRBD1 (6 bases). The CDR3 contains 15 residues. CDR1 is SGHRS and CDR2 is YFSETQ in the germline V gene. Trimming shortened V by 0 bases and J by 9 bases, and 13 bases separated the two germline ends. The CDR3 sequence is CASSLEGGDFSPLHF. The CDR3 DNA follows: TGCGCCAGCAGCTTGGAAGGGGGGGATTTTTCACCCCTCCACTTT. Full variable domain (rest looked up from reference TRBV5-1 and TRBJ1-6): KAGVTQTPRYLIKTRGQQVTLSCSPISGHRSVSWYQQTPGQGLQFLFEYFSETQRNKGNFPGRFSGRQFSNSRSEMNVSTLELGDSALYLCASSLEGGDFSPLHFGNGTRLTVT.

This clonotype occurred many times. The chain couples TRBV7-2 to TRBJ2-1; D assignment may be TRBD1 or TRBD2 (6 bases each). Per germline, CDR1 SGHTA and CDR2 FQGNSA. This CDR3 comprises 16 residues. Trimming took off 1 base at V and 6 bases at J, with 16 bases between the two ends. The CDR3 region is CASSLVLGGPGNEQFF. For the CDR3, the DNA is TGTGCCAGCAGCTTAGTTCTGGGGGGCCCCGGCAATGAGCAGTTCTTC.

This clonotype has a count of ten or more. The chain has TRBV20-1 and TRBJ1-5, with D perhaps TRBD1 (5 bases). CDR1 is DFQATT, CDR2 SNEGSKA, per germline (reference sequence). Trimming took 1 base from V and 0 from J, leaving 10 bases between them. The CDR3 contains 15 residues. The DNA for the CDR3 is TGCAGTGCTAGAGTGATTGGGGGTAGCAATCAGCCCCAGCATTTT. Amino acid sequence: CSARVIGGSNQPQHF.

In the case of this clonotype: This may be a read error, as it is one base from a much larger clone. The chain combines TRBV18 with TRBJ1-2, with D unresolved. CDR3 length: 14 amino acids. The V and J ends lost 3 bases and 2 bases respectively, with 10 bases between them. Germline loops: CDR1 KGHSH, CDR2 LQKENI. CDR3 region: CASSPDYGNYGYTF. CDR3 in DNA: TGTGCCAGCTCACCGGACTACGGAAACTATGGCTACACCTTC.

This clonotype came up many times. The V gene is TRBV5-6, the J gene TRBJ2-1, with TRBD1 identical over 9 bases. Trimming cost V 1 base and J 9 bases; bases outside gene matches: 14. Germline lookup yields CDR1 SGHDT and CDR2 YYEEEE. This CDR3 has 17 amino acids. DNA for the CDR3: TGTGCCAGCAGCTTGTCGGGGGGACAGGGTTCGGTCAGTGAGCAGTTCTTC. It yields the protein CASSLSGGQGSVSEQFF.

This clonotype ranks as medium-sized. The CDR3 region has the DNA TGTGCCAGCAGCTCCGGTTTTGGGGCTGGTAATGAGCAGTTCTTC. It codes for CASSSGFGAGNEQFF. The rearrangement links TRBV7-8 to TRBJ2-1, with a weak D call TRBD1 (5 bases). There are 15 residues in the CDR3. The germline CDR1 and CDR2 sequences are SGHVS and FQNEAQ. Trimming removed 4 bases at V and 7 bases at J, with 17 bases between.

This clonotype was recorded at least ten times. The chain has TRBV3-1 and TRBJ2-3, with a possible D match to TRBD2 (7 bases). Trimming took 4 bases from V and 4 from J, leaving 15 bases between them. The CDR3 loop spans 15 amino acids. Germline-derived CDR1 and CDR2 are LGHDT and YNNKEL (reference sequence). The CDR3 nucleotides read TGTGCCAGCAGCCCCCGGGGGGCCCAGTCAGATACGCAGTATTTT. Its protein product is CASSPRGAQSDTQYF.

Many counts were recorded for this clonotype. The chain links TRBV6-2 or TRBV6-3 to TRBJ2-7, with 11 bases that match TRBD1. The CDR3 consists of 15 residues. J lost 2 bases, V lost 0 bases, and 0 bases had no gene match. Germline lookup yields CDR1 MNHEY and CDR2 SVGEGT. The CDR3 DNA follows: TGTGCCAGCAGTTACTCGGGACAGGGGGCCTACGAGCAGTACTTC. Translated, it gives CASSYSGQGAYEQYF.

This clonotype was counted at least ten times. The chain combines TRBV6-5 with TRBJ1-6, with a weak D call TRBD1 (5 bases). This CDR3 comprises 14 residues. Trimming cost V 5 bases and J 4 bases, with 9 bases left between them. CDR1 and CDR2 from the germline V gene are MNHEY and SVGAGI. Written as DNA, the CDR3 is TGTGCCAGCAGTATAACAGGATATAATTCACCCCTCCACTTT. Its translation is CASSITGYNSPLHF.

This clonotype was seen a few times. The rearrangement uses TRBV5-8 and TRBJ1-5; unclear D gene. V was shortened by 3 bases and J by 5 bases, with 9 bases between the two germline ends. This CDR3 is 13 amino acids long. Germline loops: CDR1 SGHTS, CDR2 YDEGEE. The CDR3 DNA reads as TGTGCCAGCAGCTCCAAGGGAGATCAGCCCCAGCATTTT. Protein: CASSSKGDQPQHF.

The sample holds many counts of this clonotype. This sequence joins TRBV29-1 and TRBJ1-1; D possibly corresponds to TRBD1 (5 bases). The ends were cut back, 3 bases at V and 0 bases at J, with 8 bases in the middle. Germline values: CDR1 SQVTM, CDR2 ANQGSEA. This CDR3 spans 13 amino acids. DNA for the CDR3: TGCAGCGTTGATAAGGGACTGAACACTGAAGCTTTCTTT. This translates into CSVDKGLNTEAFF. The variable domain in full, completed from reference TRBV29-1 and TRBJ1-1, reads SAVISQKPSRDICQRGTSLTIQCQVDSQVTMMFWYRQQPGQSLTLIATANQGSEATYESGFVIDKFPISRPNLTFSTLTVSNMSPEDSSIYLCSVDKGLNTEAFFGQGTRLTVV.

This clonotype has at least ten counts. This chain uses TRBV5-1 with TRBJ1-1; D perhaps matches TRBD1 (6 bases). Germline lookup yields CDR1 SGHRS and CDR2 YFSETQ. With 4 bases removed from V and 1 base from J, the gap between germline ends came to 14 bases. This CDR3 region has 15 residues. CDR3 in DNA: TGCGCCAGCAGCCTGATCGGGGGGCGGAACACTGAAGCTTTCTTT. It is translated as CASSLIGGRNTEAFF. The whole variable domain, remainder taken from reference TRBV5-1 and TRBJ1-1, is KAGVTQTPRYLIKTRGQQVTLSCSPISGHRSVSWYQQTPGQGLQFLFEYFSETQRNKGNFPGRFSGRQFSNSRSEMNVSTLELGDSALYLCASSLIGGRNTEAFFGQGTRLTVV.

This clonotype occurred many times. This rearrangement joins TRBV20-1 to TRBJ1-5; D uncertain. V gave up 5 bases and J gave up 7 bases, with 18 bases separating them. The germline gives CDR1 DFQATT, CDR2 SNEGSKA (reference sequence). The length of the CDR3 is 14 residues. CDR3 loop: CSAGRDLPDQPQHF. CDR3 nucleotide sequence: TGCAGTGCTGGAAGAGACCTTCCAGACCAGCCCCAGCATTTT.

At least ten counts were recorded for this clonotype. The chain has TRBV12-3 or TRBV12-4 and TRBJ2-2; 10 nucleotides agree with TRBD1. The CDR3 is 15 amino acids. The V segment lost 5 bases and the J segment 4 bases; nucleotides outside the gene matches: 4. This chain's CDR3 is CASSAGTGVTGELFF. The CDR3 nucleotides read TGTGCCAGCAGTGCCGGGACAGGGGTCACCGGGGAGCTGTTTTTT.